Detailed here is one TCR beta chain. The junction shows a germline mismatch at one end, possibly a read error. The data were obtained in a study of tumor and adjacent non-tumor tissue in lung cancer. The V gene's germline CDR1 is MNHNS and CDR2 SASEGT. CDR3 length: 15 residues. TCRbeta libraries were built with three rounds of nested PCR, modified from ARM-PCR. TCRdb used MiXCR to reprocess the multiplex PCR reads, holding one entry per CDR3 protein. Of fewer than 120,000 distinct CDR3 sequences in the sample, over 75% are singletons; the top ten hold 20% to 25%. This sample's RNA came from whole unsorted tissue.

The sequence derives from a man aged 65 to 79 with non-small cell lung cancer. V and J are TRBV6-1 and TRBJ1-5; TRBD1 agrees at 10 bases. The sequenced sample was lung tumor tissue. The CDR3 DNA reads TGTACCAGCAGCGCAGACAGGGGGCACAATCAGCCCCCGCATTTT. It yields the protein CTSSADRGHNQPPHF.